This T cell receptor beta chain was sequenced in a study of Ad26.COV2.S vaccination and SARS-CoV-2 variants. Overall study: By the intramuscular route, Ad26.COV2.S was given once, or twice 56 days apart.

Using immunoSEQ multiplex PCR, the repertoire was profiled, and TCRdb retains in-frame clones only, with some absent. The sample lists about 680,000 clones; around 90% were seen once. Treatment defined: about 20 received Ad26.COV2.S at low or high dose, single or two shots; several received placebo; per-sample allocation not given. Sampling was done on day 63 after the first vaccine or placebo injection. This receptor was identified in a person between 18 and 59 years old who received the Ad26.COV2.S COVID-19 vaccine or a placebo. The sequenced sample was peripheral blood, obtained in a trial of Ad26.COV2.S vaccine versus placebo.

The CDR3 region is CASTPTSTSQETQYF. The CDR3 bases are TGTGCCAGTACCCCCACCTCGACTAGCCAAGAGACCCAGTACTTC. The V call is TRBV19, the J call TRBJ2-5; TRBD2 might be the D (6 bases). This CDR3 is built from 15 residues. Trimming cost V 7 bases and J 1 base, with 16 bases left between them. Per the germline V gene, CDR1 is LNHDA and CDR2 is SQIVND (reference sequence). Complete variable domain (other parts from reference TRBV19 and TRBJ2-5): DGGITQSPKYLFRKEGQNVTLSCEQNLNHDAMYWYRQDPGQGLRLIYYSQIVNDFQKGDIAEGYSVSREKKESFPLTVTSAQKNPTAFYLCASTPTSTSQETQYFGPGTRLLVL.